A selection of T cell receptor beta chains follows, all from one sample in a study of T cells in tuberculosis. TCRdb's copy holds only in-frame clones and misses some; the assay was immunoSEQ multiplex PCR. The data show 54,000 or so clones, roughly 79% seen once. The specimen was CD1b-GMM tetramer-negative cells sorted from PBMCs. The receptor set was obtained from an adult woman with latent tuberculosis. The conserved cysteine and the conserved F or W are not part of the CDR3 here.

J gene: TRBJ2-4; V gene: TRBV2; CDR3 protein: ASSERLAGANIQY
J gene: TRBJ1-5; V gene: TRBV9; CDR3 protein: ASSVAGNQPQH
J gene: TRBJ1-5; V gene: TRBV4-2; CDR3 protein: ASSQAVGPSSNQPQH
J gene: TRBJ1-4; V gene: TRBV30; CDR3 protein: AWRERVDEKLF
J gene: TRBJ1-6; V gene: TRBV6-5; CDR3 protein: ASSFRQANSPLH
J gene: TRBJ1-6; V gene: TRBV7-9; CDR3 protein: ASSSGQGFYNSPLH
J gene: TRBJ2-5; V gene: TRBV6-1; CDR3 protein: ASSVAGQTGTQY
J gene: TRBJ2-7; V gene: TRBV5-1; CDR3 protein: ASSRLAGDTYEQY
J gene: TRBJ2-5; V gene: TRBV5-5; CDR3 protein: ASRAPGTKAETQY
J gene: TRBJ1-1; V gene: TRBV7-8; CDR3 protein: ASSSLVLSAEAF
J gene: TRBJ1-1; V gene: TRBV19; CDR3 protein: ASSTGQGANTEAF
J gene: TRBJ1-1; V gene: TRBV6-5; CDR3 protein: ASSYRDRGTEAF
J gene: TRBJ1-4; V gene: TRBV5-1; CDR3 protein: ASSWGQGRSEKLF
J gene: TRBJ2-7; V gene: TRBV7-9; CDR3 protein: ASSLGGGSYEQY
J gene: TRBJ2-2; V gene: TRBV7-2; CDR3 protein: ASSSWGASGELF
J gene: TRBJ1-1; V gene: TRBV28; CDR3 protein: ASSPIQGLNTEAF
J gene: TRBJ2-7; V gene: TRBV18; CDR3 protein: ASSPVTGVSYEQY
J gene: TRBJ2-5; V gene: TRBV5-1; CDR3 protein: ASSFNREKRNPQGAGETQY
J gene: TRBJ2-1; V gene: TRBV29-1; CDR3 protein: SGGDNEQF
J gene: TRBJ2-3; V gene: TRBV30; CDR3 protein: AWSVGGDTQY
J gene: TRBJ2-5; V gene: TRBV10-2; CDR3 protein: ASSGVAGGETQY
J gene: TRBJ1-4; V gene: TRBV5-6; CDR3 protein: ASSLYRSLNEKLF
J gene: TRBJ2-1; V gene: TRBV6-5; CDR3 protein: ASSLLAGDEQF
J gene: TRBJ1-4; V gene: TRBV7-6; CDR3 protein: ASSLGQGRDEKLF
J gene: TRBJ1-1; V gene: TRBV6-5; CDR3 protein: ASSYVRGTEAF
J gene: TRBJ1-1; V gene: TRBV4-2; CDR3 protein: ASSQSPRVEAF
J gene: TRBJ1-5; V gene: TRBV19; CDR3 protein: ASSIGLESSLSNQPQH
J gene: TRBJ1-2; V gene: TRBV5-8; CDR3 protein: ASSHPKTGLDRGYWYGYT
J gene: TRBJ1-5; V gene: TRBV19; CDR3 protein: ASSIDGLSNQPQH
J gene: TRBJ1-1; V gene: TRBV19; CDR3 protein: ASSVDRGGTEAF
J gene: TRBJ1-4; V gene: TRBV15; CDR3 protein: ATSSLSGGGGEKLF
J gene: TRBJ2-1; V gene: TRBV7-8; CDR3 protein: ASSLVGTSGSEQF
J gene: TRBJ1-2; V gene: TRBV28; CDR3 protein: ASSEGFGLYGYT
J gene: TRBJ1-2; V gene: TRBV6-5; CDR3 protein: ASSYSSNYGYT
J gene: TRBJ2-3; V gene: TRBV5-4; CDR3 protein: ASSSLAGVATDTQY
J gene: TRBJ2-7; V gene: TRBV7-9; CDR3 protein: ASSLAGGVYKEQY
J gene: TRBJ1-3; V gene: TRBV28; CDR3 protein: ASSFPGQGYTGNTIY
J gene: TRBJ2-3; V gene: TRBV19; CDR3 protein: ASSIRTPGQGPDTQY
J gene: TRBJ1-1; V gene: TRBV11-3; CDR3 protein: ASSLIFGGGHKNTEAF
J gene: TRBJ1-1; V gene: TRBV6-5; CDR3 protein: ASSWGQGGNTEAF
J gene: TRBJ1-6; V gene: TRBV11-2; CDR3 protein: ASNPQGANSPLH
J gene: TRBJ2-1; V gene: TRBV5-1; CDR3 protein: ASSLGGSYNEQF
J gene: TRBJ2-2; V gene: TRBV7-6; CDR3 protein: ASSSSVVRAGELF
J gene: TRBJ2-7; V gene: TRBV7-9; CDR3 protein: ASSQQGYEQY
J gene: TRBJ1-3; V gene: TRBV5-1; CDR3 protein: ASSQGASPSSGNTIY
J gene: TRBJ1-4; V gene: TRBV5-1; CDR3 protein: ASSRLQGEELF
J gene: TRBJ1-2; V gene: TRBV6-6; CDR3 protein: ASSSTGQAYGYT
J gene: TRBJ1-1; V gene: TRBV7-3; CDR3 protein: ASSLKRAGNTEAF
J gene: TRBJ1-3; V gene: TRBV18; CDR3 protein: ASSPSGGSGNTIY
J gene: TRBJ1-4; V gene: TRBV7-9; CDR3 protein: ASSSETGSNEKLF
J gene: TRBJ1-1; V gene: TRBV5-6; CDR3 protein: ASSGNLGANTEAF
J gene: TRBJ1-5; V gene: TRBV6-6; CDR3 protein: ASSSWGGPNQPQH
J gene: TRBJ1-2; V gene: TRBV5-1; CDR3 protein: ASSLTGPGGYT
J gene: TRBJ1-4; V gene: TRBV7-6; CDR3 protein: ASSSGQGGEKLF
J gene: TRBJ2-3; V gene: TRBV7-8; CDR3 protein: ASSSRTSGDRSRGTQY
J gene: TRBJ2-7; V gene: TRBV6-1; CDR3 protein: ASSEANGGTGVQLEQY
J gene: TRBJ1-6; V gene: TRBV2; CDR3 protein: ASSEQGQVKAPLH
J gene: TRBJ2-7; V gene: TRBV2; CDR3 protein: ASSAGQSYYEQY
J gene: TRBJ1-3; V gene: TRBV5-5; CDR3 protein: ASTPRGSGNTIY